Listed below are T cell receptor beta chains from one sample, sequenced in a study of cytomegalovirus exposure and HLA in healthy donors. TCRdb's table, derived via immunoSEQ multiplex PCR, lists solely in-frame clones and lacks some. Found here are 130,000 or so clones, roughly four fifths of them singletons; the top ten hold 1.5% to 2%. Sequenced sample: PBMCs. These receptors all come from a woman in her thirties or forties in good health and CMV-seronegative. CDR3s include the opening cysteine and the closing phenylalanine or tryptophan. Fields, in order: CDR3 length, clone size, V gene, J gene, D gene, CDR3 protein, CDR3 DNA. A D gene is named only where the DNA matches it firmly. Some rows have no size entry. The others give once, few or many, or a class for an expanded clone.

>15|NA|TRBV7-2|TRBJ2-1|TRBD2
CASSYLAGGYNEQFF
TGTGCCAGCAGCTACCTGGCGGGAGGTTACAATGAGCAGTTCTTC
>15|NA|TRBV5-1|TRBJ2-2|NA
CASSLPLGEAGELFF
TGCGCCAGCAGCTTGCCCCTGGGAGAGGCCGGGGAGCTGTTTTTT
>12|once|TRBV25-1|TRBJ2-7|NA
CASTDSSYEQYF
TGTGCCAGCACGGACAGCTCCTACGAGCAGTACTTC
>16|NA|TRBV7-9|TRBJ2-2|TRBD1
CASRDWTGIGTGELFF
TGTGCCAGCAGGGACTGGACAGGGATCGGAACCGGGGAGCTGTTTTTT
>15|NA|TRBV9|TRBJ2-3|TRBD2
CASSVGGGRVDTQYF
TGTGCCAGCAGCGTAGGGGGAGGGCGCGTAGATACGCAGTATTTT
>13|few|TRBV18|TRBJ2-1|NA
CASSPRQGNEQFF
TGTGCCAGCTCACCGCGGCAGGGGAATGAGCAGTTCTTC
>17|few|TRBV7-8|TRBJ2-1|TRBD1
CASSSQIRTGRLDEQFF
TGTGCCAGCAGCTCCCAAATAAGGACAGGGCGGCTCGATGAGCAGTTCTTC
>16|few|TRBV9|TRBJ2-1|TRBD1
CASSPRAGGSYNEQFF
TGTGCCAGCAGCCCCCGCGCAGGGGGATCCTACAATGAGCAGTTCTTC
>16|NA|TRBV28|TRBJ2-1|NA
CASSLWSRGSYNEQFF
TGTGCCAGCAGTTTATGGTCACGGGGGTCCTACAATGAGCAGTTCTTC
>13|once|TRBV6-5|TRBJ2-3|NA
CASRAILVDTQYF
TGTGCCAGCAGAGCTATCCTAGTGGATACGCAGTATTTT
>13|NA|TRBV7-9|TRBJ2-7|NA
CASSNRATYEQYF
TGTGCCAGCAGCAACAGAGCAACCTACGAGCAGTACTTC
>12|NA|TRBV6-1|TRBJ2-3|NA
CASSDWEDTQYF
TGTGCCAGCAGTGACTGGGAGGATACGCAGTATTTT
>14|once|TRBV7-6|TRBJ2-3|NA
CASSLLTSTDTQYF
TGTGCCAGCAGCCTCCTCACTAGCACAGATACGCAGTATTTT
>15|NA|TRBV6-5|TRBJ2-3|TRBD2
CASSYRAGGADTQYF
TGTGCCAGCAGTTACAGGGCGGGAGGGGCAGATACGCAGTATTTT
>14|NA|TRBV7-2|TRBJ2-5|TRBD2
CASSFQRGQETQYF
TGTGCCAGCAGCTTCCAGCGGGGACAAGAGACCCAGTACTTC
>15|NA|TRBV5-1|TRBJ2-4|NA
CASSFGPRAKNIQYF
TGCGCCAGCAGCTTTGGTCCGAGAGCCAAAAACATTCAGTACTTC
>13|NA|TRBV27|TRBJ2-5|TRBD2
CASTGGNQETQYF
TGTGCCAGCACGGGGGGGAACCAAGAGACCCAGTACTTC
>8|NA|TRBV28|TRBJ2-5|NA
CASGLQDF
TGTGCCAGCGGACTGCAGGACTTC
>15|NA|TRBV7-9|TRBJ2-7|TRBD1
CASSPNRDRHYEQYF
TGTGCCAGCAGCCCAAACCGGGACAGACACTACGAGCAGTACTTC
>12|NA|TRBV6-1|TRBJ1-1|NA
CASSEGGGWAFF
TGTGCCAGCAGTGAAGGGGGAGGGTGGGCTTTCTTT
>15|NA|TRBV11-3|TRBJ2-3|NA
CASSLGGTLADTQYF
TGTGCCAGCAGCTTAGGAGGGACATTAGCAGATACGCAGTATTTT
>15|NA|TRBV5-1|TRBJ1-2|NA
CASRVGDTNSYGYTF
TGCGCCAGCAGGGTCGGGGACACGAATTCTTATGGCTACACCTTC
>15|NA|TRBV5-4|TRBJ2-7|TRBD1
CASSRPGQGFHEQYF
TGTGCCAGCAGCCGGCCGGGACAGGGGTTCCACGAGCAGTACTTC
>19|NA|TRBV5-1|TRBJ2-3|TRBD2
CASSLDSAGASRLTDTQYF
TGCGCCAGCAGCTTGGACTCGGCGGGAGCGTCGCGTCTCACAGATACGCAGTATTTT
>16|NA|TRBV27|TRBJ2-1|NA
CASSSLSAGPYNEQFF
TGTGCCAGCAGTAGTTTAAGCGCGGGGCCCTACAATGAGCAGTTCTTC
>15|NA|TRBV7-2|TRBJ2-2|NA
CASSLDSGNTGELFF
TGTGCCAGCAGCTTGGATAGCGGGAACACCGGGGAGCTGTTTTTT
>16|NA|TRBV30|TRBJ1-2|NA
CAWSVGQGSSFYGYTF
TGTGCCTGGAGTGTGGGGCAGGGAAGCAGTTTCTATGGCTACACCTTC
>16|NA|TRBV19|TRBJ2-1|TRBD2
CASSWASGSSYNEQFF
TGTGCCAGTAGTTGGGCTAGCGGGAGCTCCTACAATGAGCAGTTCTTC
>16|NA|TRBV12-2|TRBJ1-5|NA
CASRLIGWGRNQPQHF
TGTGCAAGTCGCTTAATCGGATGGGGCCGCAATCAGCCCCAGCATTTT
>14|NA|TRBV29-1|TRBJ1-2|NA
CSVLAAEFFDGYTF
TGCAGCGTACTGGCAGCGGAGTTCTTCGATGGCTACACCTTC
>13|NA|TRBV30|TRBJ2-2|TRBD2
CARLAGGAGELFF
TGTGCCCGACTAGCGGGAGGGGCCGGGGAGCTGTTTTTT
>13|NA|TRBV6-6|TRBJ1-3|NA
CASKYNTGNTIYF
TGTGCCAGCAAATACAACACTGGAAACACCATATATTTT
>14|once|TRBV28|TRBJ1-2|NA
CASSFMAAGDGYTF
TGTGCCAGCAGTTTTATGGCGGCAGGGGATGGCTACACCTTC
>17|NA|TRBV27|TRBJ1-5|TRBD1
CASSLLAGTDSNQPQHF
TGTGCCAGCAGCCTTTTGGCCGGGACAGATAGCAATCAGCCCCAGCATTTT
>14|NA|TRBV4-1|TRBJ2-7|NA
CASSQKGRDYEQYF
TGCGCCAGCAGCCAAAAAGGTCGGGACTACGAGCAGTACTTC
>15|NA|TRBV7-6|TRBJ2-1|NA
CASSLGGSYYNEQFF
TGTGCCAGCAGCTTAGGAGGATCCTACTACAATGAGCAGTTCTTC
>15|NA|TRBV5-8|TRBJ2-7|TRBD2
CASSFGAGGLLEQYF
TGTGCCAGCAGCTTCGGAGCGGGAGGTCTTCTCGAGCAGTACTTC
>16|NA|TRBV28|TRBJ1-4|NA
CASSLQSRVGDTELFF
TGTGCCAGCAGTTTACAATCCCGGGTGGGTGATACGGAACTGTTTTTT
>14|few|TRBV5-1|TRBJ1-5|NA
CASSLDAINQPQHF
TGCGCCAGCAGCTTGGACGCTATCAATCAGCCCCAGCATTTT
>13|NA|TRBV28|TRBJ1-1|TRBD1
CASGDRVGAEAFF
TGTGCCAGCGGGGACAGGGTTGGCGCTGAAGCTTTCTTT